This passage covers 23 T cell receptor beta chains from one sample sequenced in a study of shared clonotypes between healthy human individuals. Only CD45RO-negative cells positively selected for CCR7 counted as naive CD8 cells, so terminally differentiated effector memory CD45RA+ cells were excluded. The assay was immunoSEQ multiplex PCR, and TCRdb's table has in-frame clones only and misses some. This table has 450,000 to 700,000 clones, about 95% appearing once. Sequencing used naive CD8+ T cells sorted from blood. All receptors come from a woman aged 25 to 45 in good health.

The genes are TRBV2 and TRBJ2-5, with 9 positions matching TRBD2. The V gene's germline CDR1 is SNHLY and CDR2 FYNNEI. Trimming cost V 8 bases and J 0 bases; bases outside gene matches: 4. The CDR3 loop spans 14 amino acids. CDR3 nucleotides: TGTGCCAGCGGGGGACTAGCCAACCAAGAGACCCAGTACTTC. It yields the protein CASGGLANQETQYF. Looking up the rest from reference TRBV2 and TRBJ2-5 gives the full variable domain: EPEVTQTPSHQVTQMGQEVILRCVPISNHLYFYWYRQILGQKVEFLVSFYNNEISEKSEIFDDQFSVERPDGSNFTLKIRSTKLEDSAMYFCASGGLANQETQYFGPGTRLLVL.

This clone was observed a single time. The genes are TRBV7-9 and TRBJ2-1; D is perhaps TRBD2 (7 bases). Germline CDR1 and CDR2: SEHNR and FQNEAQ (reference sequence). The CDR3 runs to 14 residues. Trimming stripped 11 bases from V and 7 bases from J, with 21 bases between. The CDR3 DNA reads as TGTGCCTGGAAAGGGGGGGAGGGCCTAAATGAGCAGTTCTTC. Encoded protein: CAWKGGEGLNEQFF.

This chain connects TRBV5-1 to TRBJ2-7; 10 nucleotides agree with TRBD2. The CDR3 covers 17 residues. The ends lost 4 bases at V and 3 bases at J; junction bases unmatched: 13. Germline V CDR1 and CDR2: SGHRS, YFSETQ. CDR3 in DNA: TGCGCCAGCAGCAAGGATTGGCTAGCGGGGGTTATCTACGAGCAGTACTTC. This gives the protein CASSKDWLAGVIYEQYF.

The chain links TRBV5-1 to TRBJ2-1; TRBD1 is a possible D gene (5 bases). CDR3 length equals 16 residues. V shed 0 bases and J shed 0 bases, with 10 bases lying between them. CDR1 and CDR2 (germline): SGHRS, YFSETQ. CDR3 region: CASSLVSGPSYNEQFF. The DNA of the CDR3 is TGCGCCAGCAGCTTGGTTTCAGGGCCCTCCTACAATGAGCAGTTCTTC.

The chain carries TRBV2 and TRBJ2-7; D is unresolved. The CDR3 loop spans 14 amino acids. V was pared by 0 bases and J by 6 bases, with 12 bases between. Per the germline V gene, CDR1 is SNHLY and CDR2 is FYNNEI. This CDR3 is CASSEAISGVEQYF. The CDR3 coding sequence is TGTGCCAGCAGTGAAGCTATCTCAGGCGTCGAGCAGTACTTC.

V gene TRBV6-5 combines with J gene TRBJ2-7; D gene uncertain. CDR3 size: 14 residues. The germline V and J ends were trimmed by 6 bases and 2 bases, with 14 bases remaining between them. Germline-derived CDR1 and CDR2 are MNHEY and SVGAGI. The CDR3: CASSSWGFPYEQYF. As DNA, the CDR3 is TGTGCCAGCAGCTCCTGGGGATTCCCCTACGAGCAGTACTTC.

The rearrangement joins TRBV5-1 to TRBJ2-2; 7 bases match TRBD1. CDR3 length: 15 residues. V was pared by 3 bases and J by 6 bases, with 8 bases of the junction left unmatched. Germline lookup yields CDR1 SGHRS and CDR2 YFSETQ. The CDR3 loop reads CASSSDRIRAGELFF. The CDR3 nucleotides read TGCGCCAGCAGCTCGGACAGGATAAGGGCCGGGGAGCTGTTTTTT.

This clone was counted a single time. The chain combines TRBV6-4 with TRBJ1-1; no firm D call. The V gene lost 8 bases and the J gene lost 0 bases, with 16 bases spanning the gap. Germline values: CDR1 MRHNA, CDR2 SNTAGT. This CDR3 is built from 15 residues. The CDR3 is CASGPCPFMNTEAFF. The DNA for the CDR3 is TGTGCCAGCGGACCTTGCCCTTTCATGAACACTGAAGCTTTCTTT.

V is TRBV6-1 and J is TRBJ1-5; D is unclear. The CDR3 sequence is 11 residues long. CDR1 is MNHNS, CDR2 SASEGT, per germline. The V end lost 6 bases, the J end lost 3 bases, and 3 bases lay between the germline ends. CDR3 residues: CASRSNQPQHF. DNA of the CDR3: TGTGCCAGCAGATCCAATCAGCCCCAGCATTTT.

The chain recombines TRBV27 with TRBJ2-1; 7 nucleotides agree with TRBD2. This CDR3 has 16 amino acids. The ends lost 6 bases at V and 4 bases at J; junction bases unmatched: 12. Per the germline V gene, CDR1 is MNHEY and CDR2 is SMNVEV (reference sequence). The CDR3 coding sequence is TGTGCCAGCAGACCGGGCGGGAGTGGGTATTACAATGAGCAGTTCTTC. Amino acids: CASRPGGSGYYNEQFF.

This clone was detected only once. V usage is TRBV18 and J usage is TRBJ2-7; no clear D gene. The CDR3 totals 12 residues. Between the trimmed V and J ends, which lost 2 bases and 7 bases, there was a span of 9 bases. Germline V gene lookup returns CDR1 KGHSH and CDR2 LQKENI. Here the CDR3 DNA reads TGTGCCAGCTCACCAAAGTGGGGAGAGCAGTACTTC. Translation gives CASSPKWGEQYF.

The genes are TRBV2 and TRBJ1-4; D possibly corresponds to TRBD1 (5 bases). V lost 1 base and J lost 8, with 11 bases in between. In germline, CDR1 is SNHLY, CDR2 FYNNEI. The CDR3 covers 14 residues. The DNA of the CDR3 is TGTGCCAGCAGTGAAGGTCAGGGTTGGGAAAAACTGTTTTTT. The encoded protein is CASSEGQGWEKLFF.

In nucleotides, the CDR3 is TGTGCCAGCAGTTTACGGGACCCCACCTACGAGCAGTACTTC. It is translated as CASSLRDPTYEQYF. This chain connects TRBV27 to TRBJ2-7, with D perhaps given as TRBD1 or TRBD2 (5 bases each). This CDR3 has 14 amino acids. Germline CDR1 MNHEY, CDR2 SMNVEV (reference sequence). The V gene lost 2 bases and the J gene lost 2 bases, with 10 bases spanning the gap.

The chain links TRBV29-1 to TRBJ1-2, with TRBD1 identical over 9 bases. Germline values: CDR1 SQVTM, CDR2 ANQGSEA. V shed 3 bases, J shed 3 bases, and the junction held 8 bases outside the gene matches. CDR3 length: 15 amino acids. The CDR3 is CSVEGRDREDYGYTF. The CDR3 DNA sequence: TGCAGCGTTGAGGGCCGGGACAGGGAGGACTATGGCTACACCTTC.

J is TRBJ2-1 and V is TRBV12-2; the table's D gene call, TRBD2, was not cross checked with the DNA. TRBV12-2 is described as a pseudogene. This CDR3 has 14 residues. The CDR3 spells CASPKGGEYNEQFF. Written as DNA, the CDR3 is TGTGCAAGTCCAAAAGGGGGGGAGTACAATGAGCAGTTCTTC.

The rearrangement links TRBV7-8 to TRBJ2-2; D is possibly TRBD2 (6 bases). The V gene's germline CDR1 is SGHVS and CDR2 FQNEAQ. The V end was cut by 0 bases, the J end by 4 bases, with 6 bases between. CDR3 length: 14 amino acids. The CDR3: CASSLAGSTGELFF. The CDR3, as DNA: TGTGCCAGCAGCTTAGCCGGGAGCACCGGGGAGCTGTTTTTT.

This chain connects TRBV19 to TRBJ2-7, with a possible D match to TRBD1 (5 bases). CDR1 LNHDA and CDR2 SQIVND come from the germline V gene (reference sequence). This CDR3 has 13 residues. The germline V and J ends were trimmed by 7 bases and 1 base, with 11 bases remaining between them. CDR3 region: CASMSRGSYEQYF. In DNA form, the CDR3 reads TGTGCCAGTATGTCTAGGGGATCCTACGAGCAGTACTTC.

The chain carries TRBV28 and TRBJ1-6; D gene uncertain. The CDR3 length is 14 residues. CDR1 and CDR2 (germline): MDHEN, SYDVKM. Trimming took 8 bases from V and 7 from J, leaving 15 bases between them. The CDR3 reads CASLLEAENSPLHF. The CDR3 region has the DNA TGTGCCAGCCTCCTGGAGGCCGAAAATTCACCCCTCCACTTT. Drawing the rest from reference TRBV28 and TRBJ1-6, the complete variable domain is DVKVTQSSRYLVKRTGEKVFLECVQDMDHENMFWYRQDPGLGLRLIYFSYDVKMKEKGDIPEGYSVSREKKERFSLILESASTNQTSMYLCASLLEAENSPLHFGNGTRLTVT.

The CDR3 DNA reads TGTGCCAGTAGTATACTGGGATTACCTGAAGCTTTCTTT. Translation: CASSILGLPEAFF. The chain links TRBV19 to TRBJ1-1; no firm D call. The CDR3 has 13 residues. The germline gives CDR1 LNHDA, CDR2 SQIVND (reference sequence). The germline V and J ends were trimmed by 2 bases and 6 bases, with 10 bases remaining between them.

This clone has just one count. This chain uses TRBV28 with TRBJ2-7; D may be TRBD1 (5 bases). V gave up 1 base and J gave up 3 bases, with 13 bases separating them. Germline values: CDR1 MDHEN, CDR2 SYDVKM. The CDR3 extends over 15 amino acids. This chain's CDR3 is CASSLYVTANYEQYF. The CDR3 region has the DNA TGTGCCAGCAGTTTATATGTGACAGCTAACTACGAGCAGTACTTC.

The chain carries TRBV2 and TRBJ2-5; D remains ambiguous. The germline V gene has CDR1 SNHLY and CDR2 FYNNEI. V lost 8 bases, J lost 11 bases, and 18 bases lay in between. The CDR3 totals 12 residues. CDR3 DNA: TGTGCCAGCGGCTGGTGGGTCGGAGAGCAGTACTTC. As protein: CASGWWVGEQYF.

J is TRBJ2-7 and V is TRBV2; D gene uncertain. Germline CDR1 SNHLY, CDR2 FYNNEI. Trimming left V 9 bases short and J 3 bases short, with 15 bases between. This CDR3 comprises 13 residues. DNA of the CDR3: TGTGCCAGTCAAACATTACGACTCTACGAGCAGTACTTC. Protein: CASQTLRLYEQYF.

The CDR3 loop is CASSLWGAGGESSGANVLTF. The CDR3 bases are TGTGCCAGCAGTTTATGGGGGGCAGGGGGCGAGAGCTCTGGGGCCAACGTCCTGACTTTC. The chain has TRBV28 and TRBJ2-6, with 8 bases aligning to TRBD1. The V segment lost 0 bases and the J segment 0 bases; nucleotides outside the gene matches: 10. This CDR3 is 20 amino acids long. CDR1 is MDHEN and CDR2 is SYDVKM in the germline V gene.